The next 28 T cell receptor beta chains were all read from a single sample in a study of T cells expressing NK-cell markers. TCRdb re-called the 5' RACE reads and shows each CDR3 protein once, DNA omitted. The sample features 300,000 to 450,000 distinct CDR3 sequences, with around 5.2% in its top ten. Specimen: blood T cells: a sorted CD56 or NKG2C T cell subset, CD4+ or CD8+ T cells, or bulk PBMC T cells (not recorded which). Receptors originate from a man aged 18-75 years in good health.

The chain has TRBV2 and TRBJ1-4. Germline V gene sequence: CDR1 SNHLY, CDR2 FYNNEI. This CDR3 has 15 amino acids. CDR3 sequence reads: CASSVGPAGNEKLFF.

The J gene is TRBJ2-7, the V gene TRBV20-1; the D call of TRBD1 rests on TCRdb alone, since no DNA is present to check it. CDR1 and CDR2 from the germline V gene are DFQATT and SNEGSKA (reference sequence). The CDR3 contains 15 residues. The CDR3 sequence is CSATGAPGQGLEQYF.

The chain carries TRBV12-3 or TRBV12-4 and TRBJ1-4; TCRdb calls TRBD1, which cannot be checked without DNA. This CDR3 has 18 amino acids. CDR3 protein: CASRQTPGHSKLGEKLFF.

The rearrangement joins TRBV7-2 to TRBJ2-5; TCRdb indicates TRBD2, and absent DNA this call remains unverified. The CDR3 has 15 amino acids. Germline V lookup: CDR1 SGHTA, CDR2 FQGNSA. CDR3 residues: CASSFREGTTETQYF.

The chain is built from TRBV10-3 and TRBJ1-2; the D gene TCRdb calls, TRBD1, cannot be checked with no DNA. This CDR3 comprises 15 residues. Germline CDR1 is ENHRY and CDR2 is SYGVKD. CDR3 in amino acids: CAIRAGTGGNYGYTF.

CDR3 amino acids: CASSEALLIYEQYF. This rearrangement joins TRBV2 to TRBJ2-7. The CDR3 is made up of 14 amino acids. CDR1 SNHLY and CDR2 FYNNEI come from the germline V gene. The whole variable domain, filled in from reference TRBV2 and TRBJ2-7, reads EPEVTQTPSHQVTQMGQEVILRCVPISNHLYFYWYRQILGQKVEFLVSFYNNEISEKSEIFDDQFSVERPDGSNFTLKIRSTKLEDSAMYFCASSEALLIYEQYFGPGTRLTVT.

This rearrangement joins TRBV28 to TRBJ2-7. This CDR3 has 14 residues. CDR1 is MDHEN and CDR2 is SYDVKM in the germline V gene. The CDR3 is CASRPGSSSYEQYF.

J is TRBJ2-5 and V is TRBV28; absent DNA, TCRdb's TRBD1 call cannot be checked. CDR1 is MDHEN and CDR2 is SYDVKM in the germline V gene. The CDR3 has 14 residues. CDR3 protein: CASRGADIQETQYF.

The chain is built from TRBV5-6 and TRBJ2-1; without DNA, the TCRdb call of TRBD2 cannot be checked. CDR1 and CDR2 from the germline V gene are SGHDT and YYEEEE. The CDR3 is 18 amino acids. The CDR3 spells CASSFFLTAQTLGNEQFF. The whole variable domain, filled in from reference TRBV5-6 and TRBJ2-1, reads DAGVTQSPTHLIKTRGQQVTLRCSPKSGHDTVSWYQQALGQGPQFIFQYYEEEERQRGNFPDRFSGHQFPNYSSELNVNALLLGDSALYLCASSFFLTAQTLGNEQFFGPGTRLTVL.

The rearrangement links TRBV12-3 or TRBV12-4 to TRBJ2-1. This CDR3 spans 11 amino acids. The CDR3 reads CASSPFNEQFF.

This chain joins TRBV30 and TRBJ1-1. Germline assignment: CDR1 GTSNPN and CDR2 SVGIG (reference sequence). The CDR3 spans 14 residues. The CDR3 sequence is CAWSVWSANTEAFF.

The gene calls are TRBV5-1 and TRBJ2-1. The CDR3 has 15 residues. Germline V gene lookup returns CDR1 SGHRS and CDR2 YFSETQ. The CDR3 loop reads CASSLAIGKYNEQFF. The full variable domain, its missing parts supplied by reference TRBV5-1 and TRBJ2-1, is KAGVTQTPRYLIKTRGQQVTLSCSPISGHRSVSWYQQTPGQGLQFLFEYFSETQRNKGNFPGRFSGRQFSNSRSEMNVSTLELGDSALYLCASSLAIGKYNEQFFGPGTRLTVL.

This sequence joins TRBV18 and TRBJ2-5; TCRdb designates TRBD1, a call that cannot be tested without DNA. The CDR3 runs 14 residues. Looked up from germline, CDR1 is KGHSH and CDR2 is LQKENI. The CDR3 protein is CASSPGPTQETQYF.

The rearrangement joins TRBV20-1 to TRBJ2-1. The V gene's germline CDR1 is DFQATT and CDR2 SNEGSKA (reference sequence). The CDR3 has 12 amino acids. CDR3 in amino acids: CSARKGGNEQFF.

V and J are TRBV7-7 and TRBJ2-7. Germline loops: CDR1 SSHAT, CDR2 FNYEAQ (reference sequence). CDR3 length equals 13 residues. CDR3: CASSLRVDYEQYF.

This rearrangement joins TRBV12-3 or TRBV12-4 to TRBJ1-2; TCRdb picks TRBD1, but there is no DNA to check that call. The CDR3 length is 13 residues. The CDR3 sequence is CASSWDRVYGYTF.

This chain joins TRBV28 and TRBJ2-7; the TRBD1 assignment by TCRdb is unverifiable without DNA. Germline V CDR1 and CDR2: MDHEN, SYDVKM. The CDR3 has 16 amino acids. The CDR3 reads CASIPPAGQGSYEQYF.

CDR3 amino acids: CASKMLLAGNEQFF. The chain has TRBV6-1 and TRBJ2-1; TCRdb's D call of TRBD2 is untestable without DNA. Germline CDR1 MNHNS, CDR2 SASEGT. CDR3 length: 14 residues.

The rearrangement links TRBV2 to TRBJ2-3; TCRdb designates TRBD2, a call that cannot be tested without DNA. The CDR3 runs to 13 residues. CDR1 is SNHLY, CDR2 FYNNEI, per germline. The CDR3 reads CAGGLGHEDTQYF.

The CDR3 loop reads CASRTFRQGDANIQYF. The chain is built from TRBV6-2 or TRBV6-3 and TRBJ2-4; TCRdb gives TRBD1 as the D gene, but with no DNA this cannot be confirmed. CDR1 is MNHEY, CDR2 SVGEGT, per germline. The CDR3 loop spans 16 amino acids.

The CDR3 loop reads CATSDLGGDRTDTQYF. J is TRBJ2-3 and V is TRBV24-1; the D call of TRBD1 rests on TCRdb alone, since no DNA is present to check it. CDR3 length: 16 residues. In germline, CDR1 is KGHDR, CDR2 SFDVKD.

The rearrangement uses TRBV6-5 and TRBJ2-5; TCRdb lists TRBD2, though no DNA is available to test this call. Germline V gene data show CDR1 as MNHEY and CDR2 as SVGAGI. The CDR3 runs 16 residues. The CDR3 spells CASSYVPAGGGETQYF.

The rearrangement joins TRBV20-1 to TRBJ2-7; TCRdb's assignment of TRBD2 cannot be checked, as there is no DNA. The CDR3 spans 15 residues. Per the germline V gene, CDR1 is DFQATT and CDR2 is SNEGSKA (reference sequence). CDR3 sequence: CSARPRLAQPYEQYF.

The rearrangement uses TRBV6-5 and TRBJ1-2; the TCRdb D gene call, TRBD1, has no DNA to confirm it. Germline CDR1 reads MNHEY; CDR2 reads SVGAGI. There are 13 residues in the CDR3. This CDR3 is CASSYHRFYGYTF.

The J gene is TRBJ2-1, the V gene TRBV11-2; lacking DNA, the TRBD2 call made by TCRdb goes unchecked. The CDR3 length is 19 residues. The germline gives CDR1 SGHAT, CDR2 FQNNGV. The CDR3 spells CASSKTSGGAGFGNNEQFF.

The chain joins TRBV12-3 or TRBV12-4 to TRBJ2-6; TCRdb selects TRBD1, and the lack of DNA leaves this call unchecked. The CDR3 loop spans 17 amino acids. The CDR3 is CASSLPPALSGANVLTF.

V is TRBV13 and J is TRBJ1-4; TCRdb reports TRBD1, a call that lacks DNA to check it against. The germline V gene encodes CDR1 PRHDT and CDR2 FYEKMQ (reference sequence). This CDR3 has 17 amino acids. The chain's CDR3 is CASSLGGRGPTNEKLFF.

The V gene is TRBV2, the J gene TRBJ2-2; without DNA, the TCRdb call of TRBD1 cannot be checked. This CDR3 region has 15 residues. Germline V gives CDR1 SNHLY, CDR2 FYNNEI. The CDR3: CASTDRGPNTGELFF.